This paragraph reports one T cell receptor beta chain. Its antigen is as yet unknown. The CDR3 has 13 residues. The germline V and J ends were trimmed by 8 bases and 2 bases, with 13 bases remaining between them. CDR1 is SGHVS, CDR2 FQNEAQ, per germline. The sample belongs to a study of vaccination and CD4 T cells after COVID-19. Sequence data for DNA of cultured CD4+ T cells were generated by the Oncomine TCR Beta short-read assay. A single record per CDR3 protein comes from TCRdb applying MiXCR to the PCR reads. The sample includes around 16,000 distinct CDR3 sequences, 45% to 50% seen only once; the top ten take about 12%. Noted treatment: approximately 9-day PBMC culture with coronavirus spike peptide pools or control peptides (ViraFEST assay).

V usage is TRBV7-8 and J usage is TRBJ2-7; possible D gene TRBD1, 6 bases. The TCR comes from a human donor who had recovered from COVID-19. The sample taken for sequencing was CD4+ T cells from blood, cultured in vitro. The CDR3 sequence is CASGSDRTYEQYF. The CDR3 region has the DNA TGTGCCAGCGGATCGGACAGAACCTACGAGCAGTACTTC.